This TCR beta chain was recorded in a study of CD4 T cells in relation to SARS-CoV-2 and coronaviruses. Study-wide context: Negative control cultures got HIV-1 Nef peptides or no peptide.

Unexposed donor CD4+ T cells date from about 2011-2019, before the COVID-19 pandemic. After ten to eleven days of culture, CD4+ T cells were isolated. Unexposed-donor CD4+ T cells were probed with SARS-CoV-2 S/N and four cold-coronavirus spikes, cells permitting. Fresh IL-2 medium replaced half the medium on days 3 and 7. Study-wide results and limits: In around 63% of donors, memory CD4+ clonotypes crossrecognized SARS-CoV-2 and at least one common cold coronavirus spike.

With respect to this clone: Its antigen is as yet unknown.

From germline, CDR1 is SQVTM and CDR2 ANQGSEA. V lost 4 bases and J 0 bases, leaving 16 bases between the germline ends. The CDR3 has 15 residues. This table comes from immunoSEQ multiplex PCR, and its TCRdb copy is limited to in-frame clones, with some not included. The sample consists of 9,500 to 12,000 clones, roughly 81% of them appearing once. The V and J genes are TRBV29-1 and TRBJ2-7; D possibly uses TRBD1 or TRBD2 (6 bases each). This TCR came from a human donor in good health. Sequenced: CD4+ T cells from PBMCs, cultured in vitro. The CDR3 region is CSVAFGGPSSYEQYF. The CDR3 DNA is TGCAGCGTTGCCTTCGGGGGCCCAAGCTCCTACGAGCAGTACTTC.